This T cell receptor (beta chain) was profiled in a study of a mutant IDH1 vaccine in newly diagnosed glioma listed by TCRdb under 2021. About the study as a whole: In the chemotherapy-containing groups, vaccination started alongside temozolomide cycles, whereas in patients who had radiotherapy alone it started 4-6 weeks after radiotherapy. Six visits were used for peripheral blood collection: V03 (baseline), V05, V07, V10, V12 and V13. Longitudinal TCRB deep sequencing was performed for about two dozen treated patients wherever samples were available for exploratory analyses. The week-35 safety follow-up took place at visit V12, and the week-47 end of study took place at visit V13. The approximately 29 treated patients were around 60% male and approximately 40% female, with a mean age of about 43 years. Prior to enrollment, patients had been given standard therapy consisting of radiotherapy alone, temozolomide alone, or radiochemotherapy with temozolomide, with the combination given to most patients.

The library was produced with the immunoSEQ multiplex PCR assay. The hsTCRB Kit was used according to the manufacturer's protocol to amplify rearranged TCR beta chain sequences. TCRB libraries were sequenced on an Illumina MiSeq. In the original analysis: The proprietary platform of the kit vendor was used for demultiplexing, trimming and gene mapping. Held by TCRdb, this immuneACCESS table contains in-frame sequences only and omits some clones. Under half of the omission traces to an unresolved V gene where checked; the cause of the rest is unknown. From that table come the V and J calls and clone size; the DNA was used to work out D and trimming. Across this sample there are 35,000 to 50,000 clones, with over 80% seen only once. Of the sample, 2.3% is held by the ten largest clones. For this clone: Its binding antigen is unknown. Within one base of it there is no much larger clone, and no base qualities were kept.

What the authors observed across the whole study: PBMC samples for TCRB deep sequencing were selected based on availability. According to the authors, sample limitations meant that analyses of patient blood samples could not be reproduced. Immune responses induced by the vaccine were seen in 93.3% of patients across multiple MHC alleles. Pseudoprogression seemed to be unrelated to changes in the top peripheral T cell clonotypes found by TCRB sequencing.

What this sample's time point label stands for: week 35, safety follow-up. Each vaccine dose, consisting of 300 ug of a 20-mer mutant IDH1 peptide in Montanide, was administered subcutaneously with topical imiquimod. Eight vaccinations were administered to patients in weeks 1, 3, 5, 7, 11, 15, 19 and 23, corresponding to visits V03 through V10. The donors had newly diagnosed IDH1-mutant astrocytomas of WHO grade 3 or 4 that showed loss of nuclear ATRX. The samples were drawn from NOA16, a multicentre, single-arm, open-label phase I trial in Germany that tested a mutant IDH1 peptide vaccine in humans for the first time. Genomic DNA for TCRB sequencing was extracted from EDTA blood using the DNeasy Blood and Tissue Kit. The CDR3 starts with the cysteine, ends with the phenylalanine, and has 15 residues. Of all the DNA, just the CDR3 is kept, 45 bases in frame from base 1. After removal of 6 bases from V and 0 bases from J, the junction retains 7 bases not matched to a gene. The germline V gene yields MNHNS for CDR1 and SASEGT for CDR2.

The TCR originated in a man aged 45-65 years with glioma. Specimen: PBMCs, collected from a glioma patient whose treatment included an IDH1 peptide vaccine. The chain employs TRBV6-1 and TRBJ2-7; the junction holds 8 bases that match TRBD1. In nucleotide form, the sequence is TGTGCCAGCAGGGCACCAGGGGGCGCCTCCTACGAGCAGTACTTC. Its coded protein is CASRAPGGASYEQYF.